This TCR beta chain stems from a study of blood T cell repertoires in COVID-19. Which cohort a participant joined came from the clinical history participants gave. Resolution of symptoms, clearance, or two negative PCRs was present in recovered Cohort 3 donors. In the authors' workflow: Amplification from reference gene primers served as the basis for estimated nucleated cell counts. Sequencing used immunoSEQ multiplex PCR; TCRdb keeps in-frame clones, though not all of them. V and J calls and clone size are those listed in that table; D and trimming were worked out from the DNA. The sample consists of 150,000 to 200,000 clones, approximately 85% of them appearing once. The germline gives CDR1 SGHDN, CDR2 FVKESK. This CDR3 is 13 amino acids long. V lost 5 bases, J lost 4 bases, and 4 bases stayed unmatched.

The TCR was taken from a woman younger than 45 who had recovered from COVID-19. The rearrangement uses TRBV14 and TRBJ1-1; 7 positions match TRBD1. The sample consisted of PBMCs or T cells enriched from blood (not recorded which). This CDR3 is CASSKDRSTEAFF. The DNA of the CDR3 is TGTGCCAGCAGCAAGGACAGGAGCACTGAAGCTTTCTTT.